The clone carrying this TCR beta chain was counted many times. Its antigen is currently unknown. Exclusion followed for patients with uncontrolled infection, other autoimmune disease, pregnancy or lactation. At first hyperthyroidism diagnosis, before any ophthalmopathy symptoms, the blood sample was collected. Over 9 ml of fresh peripheral blood supplied the PBMCs. This record belongs to a study of T cells in Graves' hyperthyroidism and ophthalmopathy. Trimming pared 6 bases from V and 1 base from J, leaving 9 bases between. CDR3 length: 13 amino acids. The V gene's germline CDR1 is MNHNS and CDR2 SASEGT. Whole-study results and caveats: The blood repertoire included most of the expanded thyroid clonotypes above 0.001.

TCR beta CDR3 regions were amplified from RNA. HTBI primers were used for first-round RT-PCR of the TCR CDR3. Using its own MiXCR run on the multiplex PCR reads, TCRdb lists one record per CDR3 protein. This table has about 770,000 distinct CDR3 sequences, around 20% appearing once. This clonotype was obtained from a woman aged 50 to 60 with Graves' hyperthyroidism that later progressed to Graves' ophthalmopathy. Sequencing input: blood. The chain is built from TRBV6-1 and TRBJ1-2; D not certain. The chain's CDR3 is CASRSTYNYGYTF. The DNA of the CDR3 is TGTGCCAGCAGGTCGACCTATAACTATGGCTACACCTTC.